The rows below give T cell receptor beta chains drawn from one sample of a study of beta chain features in type 1 diabetes. Method: immunoSEQ multiplex PCR; TCRdb's copy keeps in-frame clones and lacks some. The sample yields about 640,000 clones, over 10% seen once. Sequenced material: naive CD4+ T cells from blood. The receptors come from a man aged 25-45 years with type 1 diabetes. CDR3s include the opening cysteine and the closing phenylalanine or tryptophan. Fields, in order: D gene, clone size, V gene, J gene, CDR3 DNA, CDR3 protein. The D gene is left open where the match is weak. Part of the rows lack a size; the others show once, few, many or a class for expanded clones.

>-|-|TRBV6-5|TRBJ1-3
TGTGCCAGCAGTTATCAACAGTTATCTGGAAACACCATATATTTT
CASSYQQLSGNTIYF
>TRBD2|few|TRBV29-1|TRBJ2-3
TGCAGCGTTCACCCGGGGGGAGTGGGCACAGATACGCAGTATTTT
CSVHPGGVGTDTQYF
>-|-|TRBV5-4|TRBJ2-1
TGTGCCAGCAGCTTGGTCGGGGCCTACAATGAGCAGTTCTTC
CASSLVGAYNEQFF
>TRBD1|-|TRBV6-1|TRBJ1-1
TGTGCCAGCAGTCCGGACAGGGCGAACACTGAAGCTTTCTTT
CASSPDRANTEAFF
>-|few|TRBV6-1|TRBJ2-1
TGTGCCAGCAGTGAAGCAGCGCTAGCAGTGAATGAGCAGTTCTTC
CASSEAALAVNEQFF
>-|-|TRBV9|TRBJ2-1
TGTGCCAGCAGCGATAGCTCCTACAATGAGCAGTTCTTC
CASSDSSYNEQFF
>-|few|TRBV30|TRBJ1-2
TGTGCCTGGAGTGTACTGGGGTTAGGCTATGGCTACACCTTC
CAWSVLGLGYGYTF
>TRBD1|few|TRBV30|TRBJ2-7
TGTGCCTGGGGGACAGTTTACCACGAGCAGTACTTC
CAWGTVYHEQYF
>TRBD2|few|TRBV7-6|TRBJ2-1
TGTGCCAGCAGCTCTAGCGGGGGGGCACAGGGTGAGCAGTTCTTC
CASSSSGGAQGEQFF
>-|few|TRBV5-1|TRBJ2-5
TGCGCCAGCAGCTTGGAAGATGAGACCCAGTACTTC
CASSLEDETQYF
>-|-|TRBV7-6|TRBJ2-2
TGTGCCAGCAGCCCCGGGATAAACACCGGGGAGCTGTTTTTT
CASSPGINTGELFF
>TRBD2|-|TRBV7-2|TRBJ2-5
TGTGCCACTGGGACTAGCGGGGGGCCACAGGAGACCCAGTACTTC
CATGTSGGPQETQYF
>-|few|TRBV5-1|TRBJ2-5
TGCGCCAGCAGCACGGGAATGACAGGTAGCCAAGAGACCCAGTACTTC
CASSTGMTGSQETQYF
>-|once|TRBV14|TRBJ1-2
TGTGCCAGCAGCCAAGATTGGAGCTATGGCTACACCTTC
CASSQDWSYGYTF
>-|-|TRBV7-2|TRBJ1-6
TGTGCCAGCAGCTTAGGGGGGGCGGTGGGATCACCCCTCCACTTT
CASSLGGAVGSPLHF
>-|-|TRBV14|TRBJ2-5
TGTGCCAGCAGCCAAGGGATGATCCAGGGTACCCAAGAGACCCAGTACTTC
CASSQGMIQGTQETQYF
>TRBD1|few|TRBV5-1|TRBJ2-2
TGCGCCAGCAGCTTGGCCTGGGACAGGGGATCCGGGGAGCTGTTTTTT
CASSLAWDRGSGELFF
>-|few|TRBV28|TRBJ2-7
TGTGCCAGCGGAAGGGGGGAGAAGTACGAGCAGTACTTC
CASGRGEKYEQYF
>-|few|TRBV7-2|TRBJ1-4
TGTGCCAGCAGCTTAGTAGCCTCGACAACTAATGAAAAACTGTTTTTT
CASSLVASTTNEKLFF
>-|-|TRBV21-1|TRBJ1-4
TGTGCCAGCAGCAAGGGACAGGGACCTGAAAAACTGTTTTTT
CASSKGQGPEKLFF
>-|few|TRBV19|TRBJ2-5
TGTGCCAGTAGTATCGGCGCGGCCGGGGAGACCCAGTACTTC
CASSIGAAGETQYF
>-|few|TRBV19|TRBJ1-5
TGTGCCAGTGGTTGGGTAACCCCGGAGCCCCAGCATTTT
CASGWVTPEPQHF
>-|-|TRBV7-9|TRBJ1-5
TGTGCCAGCAGCTTAGGACCCGGGCCCCAGCATTTT
CASSLGPGPQHF
>-|few|TRBV7-2|TRBJ2-1
TGTGCCAGCAGCTTTTCCGACAGTAACTCCTACAATGAGCAGTTCTTC
CASSFSDSNSYNEQFF
>-|many|TRBV6-5|TRBJ2-2
TGTGCCAGCAGTTACTCGATGCCAAACACCGGGGAGCTGTTTTTT
CASSYSMPNTGELFF
>-|-|TRBV7-8|TRBJ2-5
TGTGCCAGCAGCTTAGGCCGGTACCGACAAGAGACCCAGTACTTC
CASSLGRYRQETQYF
>-|-|TRBV10-3|TRBJ1-4
TGTGCCATCAGTGACGGGGCAACTAATGAAAAACTGTTTTTT
CAISDGATNEKLFF
>-|few|TRBV27|TRBJ1-6
TGTGCCAGCAGTTATAACCCGGGACGGGGGAATTCACCCCTCCACTTT
CASSYNPGRGNSPLHF
>-|few|TRBV21-1|TRBJ1-5
TGTGCCAGCAGCTCCCGTCGGACTACGAGAGAACAGAATCAGCCCCAGCATTTT
CASSSRRTTREQNQPQHF
>-|-|TRBV11-2|TRBJ1-1
TGTGCCAGCAGCTTTACAGCACCGAACACTGAAGCTTTCTTT
CASSFTAPNTEAFF
>-|-|TRBV7-9|TRBJ1-6
TGTGCCAGCAGCTTAGCTGGGGCCAGTTCACCCCTCCACTTT
CASSLAGASSPLHF
>TRBD2|few|TRBV5-1|TRBJ2-1
TGCGCCAGCAGCTTTGGACTAGCGGGGAGCTCCTACAATGAGCAGTTCTTC
CASSFGLAGSSYNEQFF
>-|-|TRBV30|TRBJ2-7
TGTGCCTGGAGTGTATCCCACGAGCAGTACTTC
CAWSVSHEQYF
>-|few|TRBV5-1|TRBJ1-2
TGCGCCAGCAGCTTGGAGGGGCTCTATGGCTACACCTTC
CASSLEGLYGYTF
>-|-|TRBV6-5|TRBJ2-7
TGTGCCAGCAGTTACTCGGGACGGCCTAGCTCCTACGAGCAGTACTTC
CASSYSGRPSSYEQYF
>-|-|TRBV4-3|TRBJ2-6
TGCGCCAGCAGCCCCCAAGGACATTTTAGCTCTGGGGCCAACGTCCTGACTTTC
CASSPQGHFSSGANVLTF
>-|few|TRBV6-1|TRBJ2-1
TGTGCCAGCAGTGTCTTAAGGATTAATGAGCAGTTCTTC
CASSVLRINEQFF
>-|few|TRBV18|TRBJ1-3
TGTGCCAGCTCAACGGACAGTTCTGGAAACACCATATATTTT
CASSTDSSGNTIYF
>-|few|TRBV11-2|TRBJ2-4
TGTGCCAGCAGCTTAGCCCCAGGAGGGACGGGAAACATTCAGTACTTC
CASSLAPGGTGNIQYF
>TRBD1|few|TRBV10-3|TRBJ1-6
TGTGCCATCGCGACCGGGACAGGGGGCACGTCCTATAATTCACCCCTCCACTTT
CAIATGTGGTSYNSPLHF
>-|-|TRBV7-3|TRBJ2-1
TGTGCCAGCACCAGAAGTAGGGAGGACAATGAGCAGTTCTTC
CASTRSREDNEQFF
>-|-|TRBV6-5|TRBJ1-6
TGTGCCAGCAGTTACCCTAGTTCCCCGTCCCTCCACTTT
CASSYPSSPSLHF
>-|-|TRBV4-3|TRBJ1-2
TGCGCCAGCAGACCCGTTCGACAACGAGGAGGGATTGAGGGCTACACCTTC
CASRPVRQRGGIEGYTF
>-|-|TRBV29-1|TRBJ2-3
TGCAGCACAAGAAGGGGTAATGCAGATACGCAGTATTTT
CSTRRGNADTQYF
>-|few|TRBV11-3|TRBJ2-4
TGTGCCAGCAGCTCCCCGGGCATTCAGTACTTC
CASSSPGIQYF
>-|few|TRBV18|TRBJ2-2
TGTGCCAGCTCACCAAGTAGGGAAACCGGGGAGCTGTTTTTT
CASSPSRETGELFF
>-|-|TRBV7-2|TRBJ2-2
TGTGCCAGCAGCCCGCCAAAAGGGAACACCGGGGAGCTGTTTTTT
CASSPPKGNTGELFF
>-|few|TRBV7-9|TRBJ2-4
TGTGCCAGCAGCGCTGACAGCCTAGCCAAAAACATTCAGTACTTC
CASSADSLAKNIQYF
>TRBD1|-|TRBV4-1|TRBJ1-2
TGCGCCAGCAGCCAAGAAACCGGGACAGTTAACTATGGCTACACCTTC
CASSQETGTVNYGYTF
>TRBD1|-|TRBV19|TRBJ2-5
TGTGCCAGTAGTATCTTTGACAGGGCAGAGACCCAGTACTTC
CASSIFDRAETQYF
>-|-|TRBV29-1|TRBJ2-7
TGCAGCGTTGGGGTCGATCCCTACGAGCAGTACTTC
CSVGVDPYEQYF
>-|few|TRBV30|TRBJ1-2
TGTGCCTGGAGTGTAGTAAACTATGGCTACACCTTC
CAWSVVNYGYTF
>-|-|TRBV18|TRBJ1-2
TGTGCCAGCGGCTCACTTACCGCGGGGGTCTATGGCTACACCTTC
CASGSLTAGVYGYTF